Presented here are 17 T cell receptor beta chains from one specimen sequenced in a study of blood T cell repertoires in COVID-19. Assay: immunoSEQ multiplex PCR; the TCRdb copy retains only in-frame clones and omits some. The sample contains some 200,000 clones, more than 80% of which appear only once. The specimen was peripheral blood. The receptors originated from a woman aged 55-70 years with acute or convalescent COVID-19.

This chain joins TRBV5-1 and TRBJ2-1, with 11 bases identical to TRBD2. Germline CDR1 reads SGHRS; CDR2 reads YFSETQ. The trim removed 3 bases at V and 7 bases at J, leaving 18 bases unmatched. This CDR3 is built from 19 residues. CDR3 amino acids: CASSSGRTALAGGGNEQFF. The DNA of the CDR3 is TGCGCCAGCAGCTCGGGACGCACGGCTCTAGCGGGAGGTGGGAATGAGCAGTTCTTC.

The rearrangement joins TRBV6-5 to TRBJ1-5; tentative D call: TRBD1 (6 bases). In germline, CDR1 is MNHEY, CDR2 SVGAGI. The ends were cut back, 6 bases at V and 2 bases at J, with 14 bases in the middle. The CDR3 is 15 residues long. The CDR3 nucleotides read TGTGCCAGCAGATTACAGGGCTCTGGCAATCAGCCCCAGCATTTT. Its protein product is CASRLQGSGNQPQHF.

The chain uses TRBV19 and TRBJ2-1; TRBD2 agrees at 7 bases. V lost 3 bases, J lost 4 bases, and 9 bases stayed unmatched. The CDR3 contains 16 residues. Germline V gene data show CDR1 as LNHDA and CDR2 as SQIVND (reference sequence). The CDR3 DNA reads as TGTGCCAGTAGTATGGTTAGCGGGCTATGGTACAATGAGCAGTTCTTC. Translation gives CASSMVSGLWYNEQFF.

This clone was recorded once. The chain couples TRBV2 to TRBJ1-1; D gene ambiguous. The CDR3 is made up of 12 amino acids. Trimming pared 1 base from V and 11 bases from J, leaving 11 bases between. Germline V gene data show CDR1 as SNHLY and CDR2 as FYNNEI. DNA for the CDR3: TGTGCCAGCAGTGAAGACAGAAGAAAGGCTTTCTTT. It translates to CASSEDRRKAFF.

The chain links TRBV5-1 to TRBJ2-7, with 8 bases fitting TRBD1. Per germline, CDR1 SGHRS and CDR2 YFSETQ. This CDR3 is built from 13 residues. After removal of 1 base from V and 3 bases from J, the junction contained 0 bases not matched to a gene. CDR3 in DNA: TGCGCCAGCAGCTTGACAGGGGGCTACGAGCAGTACTTC. Translation: CASSLTGGYEQYF.

The chain employs TRBV7-6 and TRBJ2-2; TRBD2 matches 8 bases. V gave up 1 base and J gave up 6 bases; unmatched junction bases: 10. In germline, CDR1 is SGHVS, CDR2 FNYEAQ. This CDR3 is 17 amino acids long. As DNA, the CDR3 is TGTGCCAGCAGCTTAGAGTTAGGTCGGACTAGCCCCGGGGAGCTGTTTTTT. As protein: CASSLELGRTSPGELFF. Full variable domain (remainder filled in from reference TRBV7-6 and TRBJ2-2): GAGVSQSPRYKVTKRGQDVALRCDPISGHVSLYWYRQALGQGPEFLTYFNYEAQQDKSGLPNDRFSAERPEGSISTLTIQRTEQRDSAMYRCASSLELGRTSPGELFFGEGSRLTVL.

The chain couples TRBV11-3 to TRBJ2-1, with no clear D. V was pared by 5 bases and J by 4 bases, with 3 bases between. Germline V lookup: CDR1 SGHNT, CDR2 YENEEA. This CDR3 is built from 11 residues. The CDR3 sequence: CASSPYNEQFF. The CDR3 coding sequence is TGTGCCAGCAGCCCGTACAATGAGCAGTTCTTC.

This chain joins TRBV7-3 and TRBJ1-1; D possibly corresponds to TRBD1 (5 bases). The V and J ends lost 3 bases and 5 bases respectively, with 10 bases between them. The CDR3 extends over 13 amino acids. Germline V CDR1 and CDR2: SGHTA, FQGTGA. Here the CDR3 DNA reads TGTGCCAGCAGCTTGTCAGGGCATACTGAAGCTTTCTTT. This translates into CASSLSGHTEAFF. Using reference TRBV7-3 and TRBJ1-1 for the parts outside the CDR3, the full variable domain is GAGVSQTPSNKVTEKGKYVELRCDPISGHTALYWYRQSLGQGPEFLIYFQGTGAADDSGLPNDRFFAVRPEGSVSTLKIQRTERGDSAVYLCASSLSGHTEAFFGQGTRLTVV.

A single count supports this clone. The chain joins TRBV30 to TRBJ1-5; 7 bases align to TRBD1. The CDR3 sequence is 13 residues long. Germline-derived CDR1 and CDR2 are GTSNPN and SVGIG (reference sequence). Trimming took 5 bases from V and 4 from J; bases not matched to a gene: 5. The CDR3 protein is CAWEAGGNQPQHF. CDR3 DNA: TGTGCCTGGGAGGCAGGGGGTAATCAGCCCCAGCATTTT.

The CDR3 loop reads CASSHRRGTGNTIYF. The CDR3 coding sequence is TGTGCCAGCAGCCACCGTCGAGGAACTGGAAACACCATATATTTT. The V gene is TRBV7-8, the J gene TRBJ1-3, with D uncertain. The germline gives CDR1 SGHVS, CDR2 FQNEAQ. The ends were cut back, 5 bases at V and 2 bases at J, with 13 bases in the middle. The CDR3 spans 15 residues.

This chain joins TRBV16 and TRBJ1-5, with 7 nucleotides matching TRBD1. There are 15 residues in the CDR3. Germline assignment: CDR1 KGHSY and CDR2 FQNENV. V lost 2 bases, J lost 2 bases, and 3 bases stayed unmatched. CDR3 sequence reads: CASSQRTGGNQPQHF. The DNA of the CDR3 is TGTGCCAGCAGCCAACGTACAGGGGGCAATCAGCCCCAGCATTTT.

This sequence joins TRBV30 and TRBJ1-1; D is undetermined. The CDR3 sequence is 13 residues long. Germline V gene sequence: CDR1 GTSNPN, CDR2 SVGIG (reference sequence). The V end lost 0 bases, the J end lost 5 bases, and 10 bases lay between the germline ends. The CDR3 region has the DNA TGTGCCTGGAGTGTATCCTCGGGGACTGAAGCTTTCTTT. This gives the protein CAWSVSSGTEAFF.

This clone occurred a few times. The chain is built from TRBV5-1 and TRBJ1-1; D call uncertain. In germline, CDR1 is SGHRS, CDR2 YFSETQ. The CDR3 covers 14 residues. V lost 0 bases, J lost 1 base, and 7 bases lay in between. This CDR3 reads CASSLVQQNTEAFF. DNA of the CDR3: TGCGCCAGCAGCTTGGTACAGCAGAACACTGAAGCTTTCTTT.

This clone was detected only once. The J gene is TRBJ2-1, the V gene TRBV21-1; no check of the table's D call, TRBD2, against the DNA was made. TRBV21-1 is tagged as a pseudogene. The CDR3 length is 15 residues. The CDR3 sequence is CASSKVPSGSYEQFF. CDR3 nucleotides: TGTGCCAGCAGCAAAGTGCCTAGCGGGAGTTATGAGCAGTTCTTC.

This sequence joins TRBV14 and TRBJ2-5; 9 bases line up with TRBD2. Germline V lookup: CDR1 SGHDN, CDR2 FVKESK. V was pared by 1 base and J by 2 bases, with 14 bases of the junction left unmatched. CDR3 length: 19 amino acids. The CDR3 sequence: CASSQGTAGGPLRQETQYF. The CDR3 coding sequence is TGTGCCAGCAGCCAAGGGACCGCGGGAGGGCCTCTTAGACAAGAGACCCAGTACTTC.

The J gene is TRBJ1-5, the V gene TRBV27, with 12 bases fitting TRBD1. Looked up from germline, CDR1 is MNHEY and CDR2 is SMNVEV (reference sequence). V shed 6 bases and J 9 bases; nucleotides not matched to a gene: 9. This CDR3 contains 15 residues. The CDR3 bases are TGTGCCAGCAGCCCCGGGACAGGGGGCTTGGGGCCCCAGCATTTT. It yields the protein CASSPGTGGLGPQHF.

The chain is built from TRBV6-6 and TRBJ2-5; 10 positions match TRBD2. This CDR3 has 14 amino acids. The J segment lost 5 bases and the V segment lost 2 bases, leaving 2 bases of the junction unmatched. CDR1 MNHNY and CDR2 SVGAGI come from the germline V gene (reference sequence). The DNA of the CDR3 is TGTGCCAGCAGTTACACGGGACTAGCGGAGACCCAGTACTTC. Translating gives CASSYTGLAETQYF.